The clone carrying this T cell receptor (beta chain) was seen more than once but under ten times. This CDR3 has 14 amino acids. Germline-derived CDR1 and CDR2 are SGHKS and YYEKEE (reference sequence). The V gene lost 0 bases and the J gene lost 5 bases, with 10 bases spanning the gap. The data were obtained in a study of response to subunit inactivated influenza vaccine. TCRdb redid the calling of the RT-PCR reads with MiXCR, one entry per CDR3 protein. The repertoire holds about 700,000 distinct CDR3 sequences, with approximately 14% as singletons. Here the sequenced sample was PBMCs from blood, taken 14 days before vaccination. The clonotype originates from a man aged 45-60 years who received an inactivated influenza vaccine. The chain recombines TRBV5-5 with TRBJ2-3, with no clear D. In nucleotides, the CDR3 is TGTGCCAGCAGCTTGGTTGTAAGTGGAGATACGCAGTATTTT. This codes for CASSLVVSGDTQYF.